This T cell receptor beta chain was identified during a study of CD8 T cells in Susac syndrome. Reverse transcription of about 0.45 to 1 ug RNA was carried out with random hexamers. Via MiXCR, TCRdb re-called the immunoSEQ multiplex PCR reads, giving one row per CDR3 protein. The table has 85,000 to 120,000 distinct CDR3 sequences, roughly 94% seen once. What was sequenced was CD8+ T cells from PBMCs. The receptor's source is a human donor with Susac syndrome.

The CDR3 DNA is TGTGCCATCGGGTGGGGAAACACTGAAGCTTTCTTT. Translated, it gives CAIGWGNTEAFF. J is TRBJ1-1 and V is TRBV10-3, with D unresolved. Germline V gene lookup returns CDR1 ENHRY and CDR2 SYGVKD. The length of the CDR3 is 12 residues. Trimming left V 8 bases short and J 2 bases short, with 9 bases between.